Below are 2 T cell receptor beta chains sequenced from a single sample in a study of T cell responses to AZD1222 COVID-19 vaccine. Clones were sequenced by immunoSEQ multiplex PCR, and TCRdb holds only the in-frame ones, with some missing. The data hold around 120,000 clones, with about 93% observed a single time. Specimen: peripheral blood, collected 28 days after the second AZD1222 dose. All receptors come from an adult who received the AZD1222 COVID-19 vaccine.

This clone was observed a single time. CDR3 region: CASSLGHFYGYTF. Here the CDR3 DNA reads TGTGCCAGTAGCCTAGGACATTTCTATGGCTACACCTTC. The chain is built from TRBV19 and TRBJ1-2, with D perhaps TRBD1 (5 bases). The CDR3 sequence is 13 residues long. Germline CDR1 is LNHDA and CDR2 is SQIVND (reference sequence). The V end was cut by 6 bases, the J end by 4 bases, with 12 bases between.

About this clone itself: This specimen includes other DNA sequences encoding the same CDR3. The gene calls are TRBV5-8 and TRBJ1-5; D is uncertain. Germline V gene sequence: CDR1 SGHTS, CDR2 YDEGEE. The CDR3 is 12 residues long. Trimming stripped 1 base from V and 6 bases from J, with 5 bases between. This CDR3 is CASSLLGQPQHF. The DNA for the CDR3 is TGTGCCAGCAGCTTGTTAGGTCAGCCCCAGCATTTT.